The clone carrying this TCR beta chain was counted once. Its cognate antigen is unknown. Trimming at V came to 8 bases and at J to 9 bases, leaving 31 bases not matched to a gene. The germline CDR1 and CDR2 sequences are MNHEY and SMNVEV (reference sequence). CDR3 size: 21 residues. Separate from the roughly 720-subject first cohort was the approximately 130-subject validation cohort, to which the donors belonged. Generated by immunoSEQ multiplex PCR, the TCRdb table keeps only in-frame clones and is missing some. The sample has around 74,000 clones; around 81% are singletons. The data stem from a study of cytomegalovirus exposure and HLA in healthy donors. Study-level information: Later analysis reported that the 130 or so validation repertoires shared the platform of the 600 to 750 first-cohort repertoires.

General study findings and limits: Generally TCR sequences proved uncommon, though certain public TCRs appeared in numerous donors.

The chain uses TRBV27 and TRBJ1-5; TRBD1 matches at 10 bases. Input material: PBMCs. The source is a man aged 25-45 years in good health and CMV-seronegative. CDR3 bases: TGTGCCAGCTCAGTCGGGAGTCGATCTGCCACGGACAGGGGGAGCATCGGGCCCCAGCATTTT. Translated, it gives CASSVGSRSATDRGSIGPQHF.